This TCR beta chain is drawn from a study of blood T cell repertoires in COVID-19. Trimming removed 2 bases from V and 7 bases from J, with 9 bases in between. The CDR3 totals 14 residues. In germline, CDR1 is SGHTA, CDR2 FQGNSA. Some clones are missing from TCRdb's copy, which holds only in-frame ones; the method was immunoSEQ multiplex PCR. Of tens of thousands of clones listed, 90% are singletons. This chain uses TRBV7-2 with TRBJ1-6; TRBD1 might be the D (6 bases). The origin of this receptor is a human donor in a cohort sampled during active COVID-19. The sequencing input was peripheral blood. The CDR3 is CASSLHRENSPLHF. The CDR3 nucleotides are TGTGCCAGCAGCTTACACAGGGAAAATTCACCCCTCCACTTT.